The entry that follows covers one T cell receptor beta chain sequence. The data originate from a study of blood T cell repertoires in COVID-19. Study background: The origin of the acute and convalescent COVID-19 samples was the United States, Italy and Spain.

CDR1 and CDR2 (germline): MNHEY, SVGAGI. The CDR3 consists of 16 residues. The trim removed 3 bases at V and 2 bases at J, leaving 8 bases unmatched. As processed by the authors: Cell counts per sample came from amplifying reference gene primers. Some clones are missing from TCRdb's copy, which holds only in-frame ones; the method was immunoSEQ multiplex PCR. V, J and clone size are taken as reported in that table, and D and trimming were inferred from the DNA itself. The sample shows 80,000 to 130,000 clones, around 90% of them seen only once. The rearrangement links TRBV6-5 to TRBJ1-2; 8 bases are a match to TRBD1. Sequenced material: peripheral blood. This receptor was identified in an older woman with acute or convalescent COVID-19. Here the CDR3 reads CASSYRQGTWNYGYTF. The CDR3 DNA reads TGTGCCAGCAGTTATAGACAGGGGACCTGGAACTATGGCTACACCTTC.